The clone carrying this T cell receptor beta chain qualifies as medium-sized (0.01 to 0.1%). The antigen remains undetermined. The CDR3 is 14 residues long. Germline-derived CDR1 and CDR2 are MNHEY and SMNVEV (reference sequence). Trimming took 5 bases from V and 5 from J, leaving 16 bases between them. The data originate from a study of OX40 agonist ivuxolimab in advanced cancers. Points from the study as a whole: Among T cells, CD8+ cells averaged more expanded clones than CD4+ cells.

Method: immunoSEQ multiplex PCR; TCRdb's copy keeps in-frame clones and lacks some. The sample lists approximately 6,900 clones, about four fifths occurring once. This material consisted of CD4+ or CD8+ T cells sorted from blood, taken in a trial of the OX40 agonist ivuxolimab. This receptor was identified in an adult with an advanced solid tumor such as melanoma, head and neck, liver or kidney cancer. V and J are TRBV27 and TRBJ2-7; D call uncertain. In DNA, the CDR3 is TGTGCCAGCAGTCTAGGCGCCCTTTGGAACGAGCAGTACTTC. Amino acid sequence: CASSLGALWNEQYF.